The clone carrying this T cell receptor (beta chain) turned up a few times. The data were obtained in a study of human T cells and chemical hapten exposure. TCRdb passed the RACE reads through MiXCR, listing each CDR3 protein once. Of about 350,000 distinct CDR3 sequences in the sample, nearly 6.5% were seen once. The CDR3 is 16 amino acids. From germline, CDR1 is MGHRA and CDR2 YSYEKL. V was trimmed by 3 bases and J by 5 bases, leaving 18 bases between them. Time point: patch test 2, 6 weeks after DPC sensitization. Indicated treatment: therapeutic diphenylcyclopropenone sensitization with weekly scalp DPC.

The source material was whole blood, sampled in connection with sensitization to the hapten diphenylcyclopropenone (DPC). This sequence originates from a woman aged 18-29 years with alopecia areata. Some clones in this sample may be carry-over from other donors' samples. The chain has TRBV4-1 and TRBJ2-3; D is uncertain. The CDR3 region has the DNA TGCGCCAGCAGCCAGGCCGAAGCTAAGTCCAAAGATACGCAGTATTTT. Amino acids: CASSQAEAKSKDTQYF.